Listed below are T cell receptor beta chains from one sample, sequenced in a study of shared clonotypes between healthy human individuals. Profiled with immunoSEQ multiplex PCR; TCRdb holds only in-frame clones, not every one. The sample shows approximately 2.5 million clones, 90% to 95% of them seen only once. The specimen sequenced was naive CD4+ T cells sorted from blood. These receptors originate from a man between 18 and 29 years old in good health. The CDR3 runs from the conserved cysteine through the conserved F or W. The order of the fields is clone size, V gene, CDR3 length, J gene, D gene, CDR3 DNA, CDR3 protein. D genes are given only for firm matches. For some rows the clone size is stated as once, few or many, or as a class when expanded; others skip it.

clone size: -
V gene: TRBV6-6
CDR3 length: 13
J gene: TRBJ1-6
D gene: -
CDR3 DNA: TGTGCCAGCAGGACTCTGGTTAATTCACCCCTCCACTTT
CDR3 protein: CASRTLVNSPLHF

clone size: few
V gene: TRBV2
CDR3 length: 14
J gene: TRBJ1-6
D gene: -
CDR3 DNA: TGTGCCAGCAGTCAGGGACCGAGCGGAACACCCCTCCACTTT
CDR3 protein: CASSQGPSGTPLHF

clone size: -
V gene: TRBV10-2
CDR3 length: 15
J gene: TRBJ2-1
D gene: TRBD2
CDR3 DNA: TGCGCCAGCAGTTGGGGGACTAGCGCCTACAATGAGCAGTTCTTC
CDR3 protein: CASSWGTSAYNEQFF

clone size: -
V gene: TRBV2
CDR3 length: 14
J gene: TRBJ1-5
D gene: -
CDR3 DNA: TGTGCCAGCAGTCGCGGGACAATTAATCAGCCCCAGCATTTT
CDR3 protein: CASSRGTINQPQHF

clone size: -
V gene: TRBV6-6
CDR3 length: 13
J gene: TRBJ1-5
D gene: -
CDR3 DNA: TGTGCCAGCGGGGAAGGGGAAGGTCAGCCCCAGCATTTT
CDR3 protein: CASGEGEGQPQHF

clone size: -
V gene: TRBV23-1
CDR3 length: 17
J gene: TRBJ2-7
D gene: -
CDR3 DNA: TGCGCCAGCAGTCAGTATCTGGGACATAGGTTGTCCTACGAGCAGTACTTC
CDR3 protein: CASSQYLGHRLSYEQYF

clone size: -
V gene: TRBV6-5
CDR3 length: 14
J gene: TRBJ1-2
D gene: TRBD1
CDR3 DNA: TGTGCCAGCAGCCCCGGACAGGGGCCCTATGGCTACACCTTC
CDR3 protein: CASSPGQGPYGYTF

clone size: -
V gene: TRBV5-4
CDR3 length: 16
J gene: TRBJ2-2
D gene: -
CDR3 DNA: TGTGCCAGCAGCTTGGGTACCGGGGCGGGCACCGGGGAGCTGTTTTTT
CDR3 protein: CASSLGTGAGTGELFF

clone size: -
V gene: TRBV28
CDR3 length: 14
J gene: TRBJ1-1
D gene: -
CDR3 DNA: TGTGCCAGCAGCCCCGGGGCTAGCTACACTGAAGCTTTCTTT
CDR3 protein: CASSPGASYTEAFF

clone size: -
V gene: TRBV10-1
CDR3 length: 15
J gene: TRBJ2-1
D gene: TRBD2
CDR3 DNA: TGCGCCAGCAGTGCCGGGACTAGCGGGAGAAATGAGCAGTTCTTC
CDR3 protein: CASSAGTSGRNEQFF

clone size: -
V gene: TRBV4-1
CDR3 length: 19
J gene: TRBJ2-5
D gene: -
CDR3 DNA: TGCGCCAGCAGCCAAGATCTCGACACACAGTCTTCGATAAAGGAGACCCAGTACTTC
CDR3 protein: CASSQDLDTQSSIKETQYF

clone size: -
V gene: TRBV6-5
CDR3 length: 15
J gene: TRBJ2-5
D gene: -
CDR3 DNA: TGTGCCAGCAGTCCGGACAGCCGGTACCAAGAGACCCAGTACTTC
CDR3 protein: CASSPDSRYQETQYF

clone size: -
V gene: TRBV5-8
CDR3 length: 13
J gene: TRBJ1-5
D gene: -
CDR3 DNA: TGTGCCAGCAGCTTGGGCGGGGATCAGCCCCAGCATTTT
CDR3 protein: CASSLGGDQPQHF

clone size: few
V gene: TRBV2
CDR3 length: 14
J gene: TRBJ1-1
D gene: TRBD1
CDR3 DNA: TGTGCCAGCAGTGTTGGGACAGGGTGGACTGAAGCTTTCTTT
CDR3 protein: CASSVGTGWTEAFF

clone size: -
V gene: TRBV4-1
CDR3 length: 16
J gene: TRBJ2-5
D gene: TRBD1
CDR3 DNA: TGCGCCAGCAGCCAGGCGGGACAGGCGGGGATGGAGACCCAGTACTTC
CDR3 protein: CASSQAGQAGMETQYF